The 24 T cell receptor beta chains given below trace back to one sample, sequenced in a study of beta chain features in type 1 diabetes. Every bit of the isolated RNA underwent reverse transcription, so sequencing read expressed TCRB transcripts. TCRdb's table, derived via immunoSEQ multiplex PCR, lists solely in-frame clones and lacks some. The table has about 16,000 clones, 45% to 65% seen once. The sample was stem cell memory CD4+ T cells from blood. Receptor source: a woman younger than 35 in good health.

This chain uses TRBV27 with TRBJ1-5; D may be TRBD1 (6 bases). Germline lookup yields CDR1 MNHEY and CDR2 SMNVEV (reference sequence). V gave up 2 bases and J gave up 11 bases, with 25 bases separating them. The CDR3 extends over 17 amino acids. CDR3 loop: CASSLRGSRGNKESQHF. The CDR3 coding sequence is TGTGCCAGCAGTTTAAGGGGTAGTAGGGGGAATAAGGAGTCCCAGCATTTT.

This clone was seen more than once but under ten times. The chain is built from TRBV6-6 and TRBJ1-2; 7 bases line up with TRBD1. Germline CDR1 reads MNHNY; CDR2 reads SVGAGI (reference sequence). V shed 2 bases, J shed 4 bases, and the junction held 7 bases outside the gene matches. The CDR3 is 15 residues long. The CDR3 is CASSYGPGGVYGYTF. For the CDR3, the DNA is TGTGCCAGCAGTTACGGGCCAGGGGGTGTCTATGGCTACACCTTC.

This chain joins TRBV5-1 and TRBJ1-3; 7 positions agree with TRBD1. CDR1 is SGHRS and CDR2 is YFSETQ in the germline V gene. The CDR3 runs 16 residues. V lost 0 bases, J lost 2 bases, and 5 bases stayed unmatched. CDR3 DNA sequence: TGCGCCAGCAGCTTGGCCGGGCAGGGGGCTGGAAACACCATATATTTT. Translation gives CASSLAGQGAGNTIYF.

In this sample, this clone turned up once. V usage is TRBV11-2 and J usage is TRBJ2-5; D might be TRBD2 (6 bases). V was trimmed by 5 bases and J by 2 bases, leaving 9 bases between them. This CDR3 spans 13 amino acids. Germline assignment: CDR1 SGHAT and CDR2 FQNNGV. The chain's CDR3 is CASSIGTQETQYF. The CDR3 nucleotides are TGTGCCAGCAGCATAGGGACTCAAGAGACCCAGTACTTC.

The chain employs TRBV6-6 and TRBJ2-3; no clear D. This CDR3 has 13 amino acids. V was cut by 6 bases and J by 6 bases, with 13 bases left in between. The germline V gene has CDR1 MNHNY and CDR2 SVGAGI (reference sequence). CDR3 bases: TGTGCCAGCAGCCTCGGGTCGCCCGATACGCAGTATTTT. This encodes CASSLGSPDTQYF.

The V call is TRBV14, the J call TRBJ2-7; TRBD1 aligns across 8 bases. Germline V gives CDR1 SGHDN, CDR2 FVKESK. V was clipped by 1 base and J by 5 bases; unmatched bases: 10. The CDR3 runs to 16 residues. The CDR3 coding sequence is TGTGCCAGCAGCCAAGGACTAGGGACAGGTGTCCACGAGCAGTACTTC. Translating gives CASSQGLGTGVHEQYF.

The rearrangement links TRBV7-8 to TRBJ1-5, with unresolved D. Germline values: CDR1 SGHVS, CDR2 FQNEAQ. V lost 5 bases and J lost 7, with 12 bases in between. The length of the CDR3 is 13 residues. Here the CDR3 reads CASSGAGDQPQHF. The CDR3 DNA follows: TGTGCCAGCAGCGGAGCGGGTGACCAGCCCCAGCATTTT.

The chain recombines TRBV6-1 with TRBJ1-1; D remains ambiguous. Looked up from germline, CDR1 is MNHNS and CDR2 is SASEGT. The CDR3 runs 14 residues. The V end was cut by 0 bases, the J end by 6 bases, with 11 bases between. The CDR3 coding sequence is TGTGCCAGCAGTGAAGCCTATCGGGTGGCTGAAGCTTTCTTT. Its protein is CASSEAYRVAEAFF.

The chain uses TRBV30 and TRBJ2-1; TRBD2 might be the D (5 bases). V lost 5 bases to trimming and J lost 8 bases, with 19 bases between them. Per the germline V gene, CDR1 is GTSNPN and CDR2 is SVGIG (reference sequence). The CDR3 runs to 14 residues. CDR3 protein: CAWLRRGVTDEQFF. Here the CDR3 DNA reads TGTGCCTGGTTACGTCGGGGAGTTACCGATGAGCAGTTCTTC.

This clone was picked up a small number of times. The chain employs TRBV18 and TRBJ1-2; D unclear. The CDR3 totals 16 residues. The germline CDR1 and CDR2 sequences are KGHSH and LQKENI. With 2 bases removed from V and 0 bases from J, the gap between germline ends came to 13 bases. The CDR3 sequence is CASSPIFGETNYGYTF. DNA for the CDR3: TGTGCCAGCTCACCAATCTTCGGGGAGACTAACTATGGCTACACCTTC.

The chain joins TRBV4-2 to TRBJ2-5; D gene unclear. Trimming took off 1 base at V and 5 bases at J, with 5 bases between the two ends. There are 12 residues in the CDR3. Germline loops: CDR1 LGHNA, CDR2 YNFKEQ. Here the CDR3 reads CASSQAGETQYF. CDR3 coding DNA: TGTGCCAGCAGCCAAGCGGGTGAGACCCAGTACTTC.

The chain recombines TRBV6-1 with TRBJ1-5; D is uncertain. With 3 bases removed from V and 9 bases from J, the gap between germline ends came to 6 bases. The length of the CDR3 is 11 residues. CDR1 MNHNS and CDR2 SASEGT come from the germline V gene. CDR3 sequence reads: CASSESRPQHF. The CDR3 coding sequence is TGTGCCAGCAGTGAGTCTAGGCCCCAGCATTTT.

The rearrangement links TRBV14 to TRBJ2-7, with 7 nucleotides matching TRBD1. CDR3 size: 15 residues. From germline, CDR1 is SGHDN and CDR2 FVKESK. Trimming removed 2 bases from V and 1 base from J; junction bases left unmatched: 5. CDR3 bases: TGTGCCAGCAGCCAAAATTCGGGACAGTCCTACGAGCAGTACTTC. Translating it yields CASSQNSGQSYEQYF.

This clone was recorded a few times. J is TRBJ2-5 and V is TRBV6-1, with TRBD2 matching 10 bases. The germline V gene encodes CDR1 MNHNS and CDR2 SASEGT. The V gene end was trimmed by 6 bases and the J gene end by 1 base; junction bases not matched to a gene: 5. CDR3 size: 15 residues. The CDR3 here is CASRLAGGGQETQYF. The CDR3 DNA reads TGTGCCAGCAGGTTAGCGGGAGGCGGCCAAGAGACCCAGTACTTC.

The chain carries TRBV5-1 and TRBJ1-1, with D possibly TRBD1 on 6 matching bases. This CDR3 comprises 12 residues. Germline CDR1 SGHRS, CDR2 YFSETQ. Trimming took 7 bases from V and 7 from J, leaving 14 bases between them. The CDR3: CASRREGDEAFF. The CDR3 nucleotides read TGCGCCAGCCGAAGAGAGGGGGATGAAGCTTTCTTT.

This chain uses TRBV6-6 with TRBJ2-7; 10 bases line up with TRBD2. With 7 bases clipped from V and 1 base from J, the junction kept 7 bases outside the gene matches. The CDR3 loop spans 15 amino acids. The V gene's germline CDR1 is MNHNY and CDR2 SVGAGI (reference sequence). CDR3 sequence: CASTLGLASSYEQYF. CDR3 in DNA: TGTGCCAGCACTTTGGGACTAGCGTCTTCCTACGAGCAGTACTTC.

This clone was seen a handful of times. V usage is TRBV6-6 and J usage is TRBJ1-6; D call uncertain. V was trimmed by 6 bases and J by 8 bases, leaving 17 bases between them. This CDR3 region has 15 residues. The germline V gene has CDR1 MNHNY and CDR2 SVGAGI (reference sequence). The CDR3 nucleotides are TGTGCCAGCAGCCACTCCCCTAGGCCCGATTCACCCCTCCACTTT. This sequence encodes CASSHSPRPDSPLHF.

The DNA for the CDR3 is TGCGCCAGCAGCTTGGCCACGCGGGGGATCTACAATGAGCAGTTCTTC. This gives the protein CASSLATRGIYNEQFF. This chain uses TRBV5-1 with TRBJ2-1; TRBD2 matches at 7 bases. Germline V gene data show CDR1 as SGHRS and CDR2 as YFSETQ. Unmatched junction bases numbered 6, after V lost 0 bases and J lost 3 bases. There are 16 residues in the CDR3.

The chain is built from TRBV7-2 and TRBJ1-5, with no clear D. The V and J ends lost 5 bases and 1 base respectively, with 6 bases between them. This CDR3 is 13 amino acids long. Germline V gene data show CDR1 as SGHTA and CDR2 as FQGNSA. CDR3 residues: CASSTRSNQPQHF. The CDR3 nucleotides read TGTGCCAGCAGCACCAGGAGCAATCAGCCCCAGCATTTT.

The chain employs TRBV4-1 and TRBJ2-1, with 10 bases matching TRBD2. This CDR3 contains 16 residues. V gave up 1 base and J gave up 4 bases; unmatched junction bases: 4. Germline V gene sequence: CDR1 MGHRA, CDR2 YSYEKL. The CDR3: CASSQGGLAAYNEQFF. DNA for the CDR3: TGCGCCAGCAGCCAAGGCGGACTAGCGGCTTACAATGAGCAGTTCTTC.

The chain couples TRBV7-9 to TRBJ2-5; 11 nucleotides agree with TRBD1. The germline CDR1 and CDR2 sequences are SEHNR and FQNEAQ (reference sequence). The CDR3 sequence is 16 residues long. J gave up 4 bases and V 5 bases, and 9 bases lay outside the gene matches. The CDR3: CASSTWTGGRVETQYF. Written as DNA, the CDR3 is TGTGCCAGCAGCACATGGACAGGGGGCCGTGTAGAGACCCAGTACTTC.

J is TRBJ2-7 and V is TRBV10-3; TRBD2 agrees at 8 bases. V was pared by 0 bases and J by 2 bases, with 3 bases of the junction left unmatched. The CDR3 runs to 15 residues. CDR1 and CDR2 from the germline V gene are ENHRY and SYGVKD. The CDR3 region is CAISESLAVAYEQYF. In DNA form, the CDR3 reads TGTGCCATCAGTGAGTCACTAGCGGTTGCCTACGAGCAGTACTTC.

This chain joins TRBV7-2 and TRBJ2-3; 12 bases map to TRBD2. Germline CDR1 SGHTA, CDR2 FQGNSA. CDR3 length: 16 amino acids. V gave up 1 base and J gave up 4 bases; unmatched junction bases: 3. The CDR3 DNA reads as TGTGCCAGCAGCTTAGACGCTAGCGGGGGGGCAGATACGCAGTATTTT. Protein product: CASSLDASGGADTQYF.

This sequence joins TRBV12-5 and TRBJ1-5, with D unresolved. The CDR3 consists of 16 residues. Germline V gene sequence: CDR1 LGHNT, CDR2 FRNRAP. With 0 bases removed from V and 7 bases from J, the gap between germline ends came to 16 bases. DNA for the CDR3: TGTGCTAGTGGTTTGGTAGTAACCGCGGGGAGCCAGCCCCAGCATTTT. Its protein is CASGLVVTAGSQPQHF.